The rows below give T cell receptor beta chains drawn from one sample of a study of T cell responses to AZD1222 COVID-19 vaccine. Generated by immunoSEQ multiplex PCR, the TCRdb table keeps only in-frame clones and is missing some. Of 100,000 or so clones listed, about 90% are singletons. The sample here was peripheral blood, taken on day 0 of AZD1222 vaccination. These receptor sequences come from an adult in good health. CDR3s include the opening cysteine and the closing phenylalanine or tryptophan. The order of the fields is V gene, J gene, clone size, D gene, CDR3 DNA, CDR3 protein. A D gene is named only where the DNA matches it firmly. Not every row has a clone size; where given, it reads once, few, many or a size class.

TRBV10-2,TRBJ2-7,once,.,TGCGCCAGCAGTGAATTACTATACGAGCAGTACTTC,CASSELLYEQYF
TRBV9,TRBJ2-1,.,.,TGTGCCAGCAGCGTAGGGGGCTCCTACAATGAGCAGTTCTTC,CASSVGGSYNEQFF
TRBV5-1,TRBJ2-5,.,TRBD1,TGCGCCAGCAGTTCAGGACAGGGTGTTCAAGAGACCCAGTACTTC,CASSSGQGVQETQYF
TRBV6-5,TRBJ1-2,.,.,TGTGCCAGCAGTAGCGGGATCAGCTATGGCTACACCTTC,CASSSGISYGYTF
TRBV2,TRBJ1-2,.,TRBD1,TGTGCCAGCAGACGCGGGACAGCAGTATCTAACTATGGCTACACCTTC,CASRRGTAVSNYGYTF
TRBV12-3/TRBV12-4,TRBJ1-2,.,.,TGTGCCAGCAGCTTGGGCCAATGGTACGGCTACACCTTC,CASSLGQWYGYTF
TRBV27,TRBJ2-1,.,TRBD2,TGTGCCAGCAGTTCCAAAGGGGTGGGGCTAGCGGGAGGCAATGAGCAGTTCTTC,CASSSKGVGLAGGNEQFF
TRBV5-1,TRBJ1-1,.,TRBD1,TGCGCCAGCAGCTGGACAGGCTCGGGCACTGAAGCTTTCTTT,CASSWTGSGTEAFF
TRBV18,TRBJ2-2,.,.,TGTGCCAGCTCACCCCGGAACCCCGGGGAGCTGTTTTTT,CASSPRNPGELFF
TRBV7-9,TRBJ2-7,once,.,TGTGCCAGCAGCTTAAGAATCTACGAGCAGTACTTC,CASSLRIYEQYF
TRBV12-3/TRBV12-4,TRBJ2-2,.,.,TGTGCCAGCAGACAAACCAACACCGGGGAGCTGTTTTTT,CASRQTNTGELFF
TRBV11-2,TRBJ2-7,.,TRBD2,TGTGCCAGCAGCTTAGTGGGCGGGAGCGAGCAGTACTTC,CASSLVGGSEQYF